This is a list of T cell receptor beta chains from one sample in a study of neoadjuvant anti-PD-1 for oral cavity cancer. Produced via immunoSEQ multiplex PCR; TCRdb's table is partial and in-frame only. The sample lists more than 9,500 clones, approximately 64% occurring once. This material consisted of PBMCs, taken after nivolumab (anti-PD-1) treatment. The source is a person aged 35-80 years with oral cavity squamous cell carcinoma. Each CDR3 is given with its conserved first and last residue. Each record gives: V gene, CDR3 protein.

V gene: TRBV11-2; CDR3 protein: CASSLDGNTGELFF
V gene: TRBV25-1; CDR3 protein: CASSRTAANTGELFF
V gene: TRBV10-2; CDR3 protein: CASSESGLAGVNYNEQFF
V gene: TRBV30; CDR3 protein: CAWKGGPYEQYF
V gene: TRBV6-4; CDR3 protein: CASPRENYEQFF
V gene: TRBV27; CDR3 protein: CASRPGRTTYNEQFF
V gene: TRBV6-1; CDR3 protein: CASSEANSGVYNEQFF
V gene: TRBV5-1; CDR3 protein: CASSPSEGTGSFFNTEAFF
V gene: TRBV6-5; CDR3 protein: CASSSLAAPFETQYF
V gene: TRBV6-1; CDR3 protein: CASSDRYNSPLHF
V gene: TRBV7-8; CDR3 protein: CASSKLAEKTDTQYF
V gene: TRBV29-1; CDR3 protein: CSVLAARAAFF
V gene: TRBV7-8; CDR3 protein: CATSGRSSGNTIYF
V gene: TRBV19; CDR3 protein: CASSIVGDRANTEAFF
V gene: TRBV2; CDR3 protein: CASSELAGVYEQFF
V gene: TRBV29-1; CDR3 protein: CSVDNGYTF
V gene: TRBV7-8; CDR3 protein: CASSSRTSGIGDTQYF
V gene: TRBV5-4; CDR3 protein: CASSPPDRYTEAFF
V gene: TRBV5-4; CDR3 protein: CASSPGQANSPLHF
V gene: TRBV18; CDR3 protein: CASSPSFTGELFF
V gene: TRBV6-5; CDR3 protein: CASSSSGASYNEQFF
V gene: TRBV18; CDR3 protein: CASSPDHGQYSGNTIYF
V gene: TRBV19; CDR3 protein: CASSSYPSYEQYF
V gene: TRBV6-1; CDR3 protein: CASSARSGGSNYGYTF
V gene: TRBV7-3; CDR3 protein: CASSFFGLAANEQFF
V gene: TRBV29-1; CDR3 protein: CSVSPGQGTYEQYF
V gene: TRBV7-2; CDR3 protein: CASSWKGENHNEQFF
V gene: TRBV28; CDR3 protein: CASSSTSGRAYEQYF
V gene: TRBV19; CDR3 protein: CASSAQTGSNQPQHF
V gene: TRBV6-6; CDR3 protein: CASRVKGSTEAFF
V gene: TRBV5-4; CDR3 protein: CASSSLAGGRTDTQYF
V gene: TRBV7-2; CDR3 protein: CASSPGTSDYEQYF
V gene: TRBV11-2; CDR3 protein: CASSLGSWGYTF
V gene: TRBV6-1; CDR3 protein: CASSLRRSLNTEAFF
V gene: TRBV27; CDR3 protein: CASSSWTVSNEKLFF
V gene: TRBV14; CDR3 protein: CASTSGRGASYEQYF
V gene: TRBV6-5; CDR3 protein: CASSYSIGIATEAFF
V gene: TRBV29-1; CDR3 protein: CSERRATDTQYF